These T cell receptor beta chains were read from a single sample in a study of T cells in Graves' hyperthyroidism and ophthalmopathy. TCRdb processed the multiplex PCR reads anew with MiXCR; each CDR3 protein has one entry. Among over 350,000 distinct CDR3 sequences listed, about 14% were seen once. The sequenced sample consisted of blood. Receptor source: a man between 50 and 59 years old with Graves' ophthalmopathy. Both conserved end residues are trimmed from each CDR3. The order of the fields is V gene, J gene, clone size, CDR3 protein. Clone size is shown for a subset of rows, as once, few, many or a class of expanded clone.

V gene: TRBV30
J gene: TRBJ2-1
clone size: many
CDR3 protein: AWSVFDNEQF

V gene: TRBV20-1
J gene: TRBJ2-3
clone size: few
CDR3 protein: GASGKARLLSDTQY

V gene: TRBV6-5
J gene: TRBJ1-2
clone size: .
CDR3 protein: ASSYSRQGVYGYT

V gene: TRBV28
J gene: TRBJ2-1
clone size: many
CDR3 protein: ASSSALGYNEQF

V gene: TRBV7-2
J gene: TRBJ2-7
clone size: .
CDR3 protein: ASSPELAGGYEQY

V gene: TRBV6-1
J gene: TRBJ2-1
clone size: many
CDR3 protein: ASSSYPGEMYNEQF

V gene: TRBV5-4
J gene: TRBJ1-1
clone size: .
CDR3 protein: ASSSDGTGTEAF

V gene: TRBV6-1
J gene: TRBJ2-7
clone size: few
CDR3 protein: ASRGSPGSSYEQY

V gene: TRBV5-1
J gene: TRBJ2-7
clone size: .
CDR3 protein: ASSVDSRNEYEQY

V gene: TRBV12-3/TRBV12-4
J gene: TRBJ2-7
clone size: .
CDR3 protein: ASSAAGGLYEQY

V gene: TRBV5-1
J gene: TRBJ1-1
clone size: .
CDR3 protein: ASRNQGNTEAF

V gene: TRBV12-3/TRBV12-4
J gene: TRBJ2-1
clone size: few
CDR3 protein: ATVTGTGDNEQF

V gene: TRBV5-1
J gene: TRBJ1-6
clone size: few
CDR3 protein: ASSSGTDNSPLH